This T cell receptor (beta chain) was sequenced during a study of metastatic and nonmetastatic thyroid tumors. Study in general: Blood and tumor or nodule tissue repertoires from malignant and benign thyroid patients were compared. Findings and caveats of the study: Malignant thyroid tumors reportedly had TCR beta diversity that was significantly higher than in benign nodules, in blood and tumor.

Trimming shortened V by 5 bases and J by 4 bases, and 14 bases separated the two germline ends. The CDR3 runs to 14 residues. The germline CDR1 and CDR2 sequences are SGHTA and FQGNSA. All patients were untreated before thyroid surgery. Original processing methods: A classifier of distant metastasis in papillary thyroid cancer was built from CDR3 differences (across clinicopathological groups). MiXCR re-clonotyped the PCR reads for TCRdb. TCRdb, not the original authors, processed these V and J calls. The sample holds roughly 20,000 clones; roughly 27% are singletons and the top ten take 13% to 15%. In regard to this clone: Antigen unknown. A much more abundant neighbour one base away suggests this may be a read error.

The receptor comes from a male donor with papillary thyroid cancer or a benign thyroid nodule (not recorded which). Some clones in this sample may be carry-over from other donors' samples. The chain couples TRBV7-2 to TRBJ2-5; perhaps TRBD1 as D (6 bases). Input material: tumor tissue. CDR3 DNA sequence: TGTGCCAGCAGCCGCCCCGTAGGGGGAGAGACCCAGTACTTC. Its protein product is CASSRPVGGETQYF.